The 24 T cell receptor beta chains given below trace back to one sample, sequenced in a study of T cell responses to AZD1222 COVID-19 vaccine. The assay was immunoSEQ multiplex PCR, and TCRdb's table has in-frame clones only and misses some. The sample records about 130,000 clones, just under 95% being singletons. The material was peripheral blood, obtained 28 days after the second AZD1222 dose. The source of these receptors is an adult who received the AZD1222 COVID-19 vaccine.

This clone was observed a single time. V and J are TRBV9 and TRBJ1-6; D unresolved. Germline CDR1 and CDR2: SGDLS and YYNGEE. The ends were cut back, 0 bases at V and 0 bases at J, with 10 bases in the middle. The CDR3 runs to 17 residues. The CDR3 region is CASSVDTGSSYNSPLHF. The CDR3 bases are TGTGCCAGCAGCGTAGATACGGGCAGCTCCTATAATTCACCCCTCCACTTT.

This clone has more than one count but fewer than ten. Compared with germline, one end of the junction differs, possibly owing to a read error. The chain couples TRBV3-1 (or the pseudogene TRBV3-2) to TRBJ1-5; D is uncertain. Germline-derived CDR1 and CDR2 are LGHDT and YNNKEL (reference sequence). The CDR3 has 14 amino acids. For the CDR3, the DNA is TGTGCCAGCAGCCAAGGCACCAGCAATGAGCCCCAGCATTTT. Protein sequence: CASSQGTSNEPQHF.

In this sample, this clone turned up once. The chain joins TRBV14 to TRBJ1-4; weak D call: TRBD1 (6 bases). The CDR3 extends over 15 amino acids. Germline lookup yields CDR1 SGHDN and CDR2 FVKESK. The V end was cut by 5 bases, the J end by 8 bases, with 18 bases between. The DNA of the CDR3 is TGTGCCAGCAGCGACCAAACAGGGTCAGGGGAAAAACTGTTTTTT. Its translation: CASSDQTGSGEKLFF.

The chain uses TRBV7-2 and TRBJ1-5; D is possibly TRBD1 (6 bases). Germline CDR1 reads SGHTA; CDR2 reads FQGNSA. The CDR3 is 14 amino acids. The V end lost 4 bases, the J end lost 11 bases, and 18 bases lay between the germline ends. CDR3 nucleotides: TGTGCCAGCAGCTCGGACAGACCCCCAGCGGCCCAGCATTTT. Translation gives CASSSDRPPAAQHF.

The V gene is TRBV7-9, the J gene TRBJ1-4; tentatively, D is TRBD1 (5 bases). CDR3 length: 16 amino acids. Trimming pared 6 bases from V and 7 bases from J, leaving 21 bases between. Germline CDR1 SEHNR, CDR2 FQNEAQ (reference sequence). Here the CDR3 DNA reads TGTGCCAGCAGAGCCCAGTACGGGGCGGTGGGTGAAAAACTGTTTTTT. It encodes CASRAQYGAVGEKLFF.

V is TRBV6-2 or TRBV6-3 and J is TRBJ2-1, with TRBD2 matching over 9 bases. Germline CDR1 is MNHEY and CDR2 is SVGEGT. CDR3 length: 14 residues. V was pared by 0 bases and J by 6 bases, with 0 bases of the junction left unmatched. This CDR3 is CASSYSREGNEQFF. For the CDR3, the DNA is TGTGCCAGCAGTTACTCGCGGGAGGGCAATGAGCAGTTCTTC.

The V call is TRBV5-1, the J call TRBJ2-3; D gene unclear. V lost 0 bases and J lost 0, with 5 bases in between. The length of the CDR3 is 14 residues. Germline assignment: CDR1 SGHRS and CDR2 YFSETQ. The CDR3 loop reads CASSLVQSTDTQYF. The CDR3 bases are TGCGCCAGCAGCTTGGTCCAAAGCACAGATACGCAGTATTTT. Complete variable domain (other parts from reference TRBV5-1 and TRBJ2-3): KAGVTQTPRYLIKTRGQQVTLSCSPISGHRSVSWYQQTPGQGLQFLFEYFSETQRNKGNFPGRFSGRQFSNSRSEMNVSTLELGDSALYLCASSLVQSTDTQYFGPGTRLTVL.

The genes are TRBV4-2 and TRBJ1-1; D gene uncertain. Germline CDR1 and CDR2: LGHNA and YNFKEQ. V lost 0 bases to trimming and J lost 6 bases, with 14 bases between them. This CDR3 is 15 amino acids long. The CDR3 loop reads CASSQDWAAWAEAFF. CDR3 sequence (DNA): TGTGCCAGCAGCCAAGATTGGGCCGCTTGGGCTGAAGCTTTCTTT.

V and J are TRBV15 and TRBJ2-5; D gene ambiguous. From germline, CDR1 is LNHNV and CDR2 YYDKDF (reference sequence). Between the trimmed V and J ends, which lost 5 bases and 0 bases, there was a span of 7 bases. The CDR3 extends over 13 amino acids. The CDR3 spells CATSGKHQETQYF. Here the CDR3 DNA reads TGTGCCACCAGCGGGAAGCACCAAGAGACCCAGTACTTC.

This chain joins TRBV14 and TRBJ2-7; D gene ambiguous. Trimming removed 4 bases from V and 6 bases from J, with 19 bases in between. This CDR3 has 15 amino acids. From germline, CDR1 is SGHDN and CDR2 FVKESK. In DNA, the CDR3 is TGTGCCAGCAGCCCCTGGGTAGCAGCCGTTTCCGAGCAGTACTTC. Translation gives CASSPWVAAVSEQYF.

J is TRBJ1-2 and V is TRBV18; D ambiguous. The CDR3 has 13 residues. Germline V CDR1 and CDR2: KGHSH, LQKENI. The germline V and J ends were trimmed by 2 bases and 5 bases, with 9 bases remaining between them. The CDR3: CASSPKEGYGYTF. The CDR3 nucleotides are TGTGCCAGCTCACCAAAAGAAGGGTATGGCTACACCTTC.

The V and J genes are TRBV11-3 and TRBJ1-1, with TRBD1 matching 7 bases. Trimming took 5 bases from V and 6 from J; bases not matched to a gene: 6. Germline V gene data show CDR1 as SGHNT and CDR2 as YENEEA. CDR3 size: 13 residues. The CDR3 coding sequence is TGTGCCAGCAGCCAAGACGGACAGGCTGAAGCTTTCTTT. Protein: CASSQDGQAEAFF.

The rearrangement joins TRBV3-1 (or the pseudogene TRBV3-2) to TRBJ1-1; D is ambiguous. Germline V CDR1 and CDR2: LGHDT, YNNKEL (reference sequence). This CDR3 comprises 13 residues. Trimming shortened V by 3 bases and J by 6 bases, and 11 bases separated the two germline ends. As DNA, the CDR3 is TGTGCCAGCAGCCACCCGGAGGTGGCTGAAGCTTTCTTT. Encoded protein: CASSHPEVAEAFF.

V is TRBV19 and J is TRBJ1-3; the match to TRBD1 covers 9 bases. The germline V gene encodes CDR1 LNHDA and CDR2 SQIVND (reference sequence). Unmatched junction bases numbered 5, after V lost 4 bases and J lost 4 bases. This CDR3 comprises 15 residues. CDR3 bases: TGTGCCAGTAGTAAACAGGGGGCGCCGGGAAACACCATATATTTT. This sequence encodes CASSKQGAPGNTIYF.

The V and J genes are TRBV2 and TRBJ1-2; TRBD1 aligns across 9 bases. Germline V lookup: CDR1 SNHLY, CDR2 FYNNEI. This CDR3 region has 15 residues. V lost 0 bases to trimming and J lost 8 bases; unmatched junction nucleotides: 7. CDR3 region: CASSEAQGQGIGYTF. In nucleotides, the CDR3 is TGTGCCAGCAGTGAAGCCCAGGGACAGGGCATCGGCTACACCTTC.

This chain connects TRBV30 to TRBJ1-3; 7 nucleotides match TRBD1. Per germline, CDR1 GTSNPN and CDR2 SVGIG (reference sequence). CDR3 length: 15 amino acids. The ends lost 3 bases at V and 4 bases at J; junction bases unmatched: 9. The CDR3 reads CAWRHNRGEGNTIYF. Here the CDR3 DNA reads TGTGCCTGGAGGCACAACAGGGGAGAGGGAAACACCATATATTTT. Drawing the rest from reference TRBV30 and TRBJ1-3, the complete variable domain is SQTIHQWPATLVQPVGSPLSLECTVEGTSNPNLYWYRQAAGRGLQLLFYSVGIGQISSEVPQNLSASRPQDRQFILSSKKLLLSDSGFYLCAWRHNRGEGNTIYFGEGSWLTVV.

This clone turned up a few times. The J gene is TRBJ2-3, the V gene TRBV5-1, with 8 bases that match TRBD2. Trimming cost V 0 bases and J 3 bases; bases outside gene matches: 9. This CDR3 is built from 17 residues. CDR1 and CDR2 (germline): SGHRS, YFSETQ. The CDR3 nucleotides read TGCGCCAGCAGCTTGGCCGAGACGGGAGGGCCGACAGATACGCAGTATTTT. Residues: CASSLAETGGPTDTQYF.

The V call is TRBV11-2, the J call TRBJ1-2; the match to TRBD1 covers 12 bases. V lost 4 bases, J lost 7 bases, and 4 bases stayed unmatched. The CDR3 spans 14 residues. CDR1 SGHAT and CDR2 FQNNGV come from the germline V gene. This CDR3 reads CASSWGQGASGYTF. CDR3 nucleotides: TGTGCCAGCAGCTGGGGACAGGGGGCCTCTGGCTACACCTTC.

The chain has TRBV30 and TRBJ2-3, with TRBD2 matching over 8 bases. Trimming cost V 2 bases and J 14 bases; bases outside gene matches: 9. The CDR3 is made up of 12 amino acids. Germline CDR1 reads GTSNPN; CDR2 reads SVGIG (reference sequence). CDR3 sequence: CAWSLDAGGWYF. The CDR3 coding sequence is TGTGCCTGGAGTCTGGACGCGGGGGGTTGGTATTTT.

V and J are TRBV9 and TRBJ2-2; D gene ambiguous. Between the trimmed V and J ends, which lost 2 bases and 4 bases, there was a span of 15 bases. The CDR3 consists of 16 residues. CDR1 SGDLS and CDR2 YYNGEE come from the germline V gene. CDR3 nucleotide sequence: TGTGCCAGCAGCGTTCTTAACCTGGGTTCCACCGGGGAGCTGTTTTTT. Translating it yields CASSVLNLGSTGELFF.

The chain joins TRBV7-8 to TRBJ1-6, with 7 bases that match TRBD1. Germline values: CDR1 SGHVS, CDR2 FQNEAQ. With V trimmed by 1 base and J by 6 bases, 9 bases remained unmatched. This CDR3 is 17 amino acids long. CDR3 sequence: CASSLGAGTAGNSPLHF. For the CDR3, the DNA is TGTGCCAGCAGCTTAGGGGCCGGGACAGCGGGTAATTCACCCCTCCACTTT.

This clone was counted a single time. CDR3 residues: CASSQDGGSPLHF. CDR3 in DNA: TGCGCCAGCAGCCAAGACGGAGGTTCACCCCTCCACTTT. This chain uses TRBV4-3 with TRBJ1-6; D is unclear. Germline CDR1 and CDR2: LGHNA and YSLEER. The CDR3 sequence is 13 residues long. V was cut by 0 bases and J by 9 bases, with 6 bases left in between.

This chain connects TRBV19 to TRBJ2-7, with 8 bases identical to TRBD1. The germline V gene has CDR1 LNHDA and CDR2 SQIVND (reference sequence). The CDR3 is 14 amino acids. Germline trimming cut 3 bases from V and 3 bases from J; bases unmatched to any gene: 4. The CDR3 region is CASSMGTGYYEQYF. The CDR3 bases are TGTGCCAGTAGTATGGGGACAGGTTACTACGAGCAGTACTTC.

In its sample, this clone was seen once. CDR3 residues: CASSLGGADEQFF. The CDR3 DNA reads as TGTGCCAGCAGCTTGGGAGGGGCCGATGAGCAGTTCTTC. The chain is built from TRBV5-5 and TRBJ2-1; either TRBD1 or TRBD2 may fit D (5 bases each). This CDR3 region has 13 residues. Trimming shortened V by 0 bases and J by 8 bases, and 9 bases separated the two germline ends. Germline CDR1 is SGHKS and CDR2 is YYEKEE (reference sequence). The full variable domain, in which reference TRBV5-5 and TRBJ2-1 provide the parts outside the CDR3, is DAGVTQSPTHLIKTRGQQVTLRCSPISGHKSVSWYQQVLGQGPQFIFQYYEKEERGRGNFPDRFSARQFPNYSSELNVNALLLGDSALYLCASSLGGADEQFFGPGTRLTVL.